A selection of T cell receptor beta chains follows, all from one sample in a study of vaccination and CD4 T cells after COVID-19. Via MiXCR, TCRdb re-called the PCR reads, giving one row per CDR3 protein. This sample has around 25,000 distinct CDR3 sequences, with around 30% found just once. No antigen has been assigned to these receptors. The source material was CD4+ T cells from blood, cultured in vitro, sampled about 7 months after SARS-CoV-2 vaccination. The receptor source for this set is a human donor who had recovered from COVID-19. CDR3s include the opening cysteine and the closing phenylalanine or tryptophan. The D gene is left open where the match is weak. Size tells how often a clone was seen (once, few, many) or the class of an expanded clone, and some rows leave it out.

TRBJ2-1	few	TRBD2	TRBV7-3	CASSIQAGGPGNEQFF	TGTGCCAGCAGCATTCAAGCGGGAGGGCCCGGGAATGAGCAGTTCTTC
TRBJ2-1	.	TRBD2	TRBV6-2/TRBV6-3	CASSYSTSGRVNEQFF	TGTGCCAGCAGTTACAGTACTAGCGGGAGGGTTAATGAGCAGTTCTTC
TRBJ1-2	.	.	TRBV27	CASRQWAGNYGYTF	TGTGCCAGCAGACAATGGGCAGGGAACTATGGCTACACCTTC
TRBJ2-7	medium-sized	TRBD2	TRBV12-3/TRBV12-4	CASSLGREGYEQYF	TGTGCCAGCAGTTTGGGGAGGGAGGGCTACGAGCAGTACTTC
TRBJ2-3	few	TRBD2	TRBV7-9	CASREATDTQYF	TGTGCCAGTCGGGAGGCTACAGATACGCAGTATTTT
TRBJ1-2	.	.	TRBV28	CASSSGGLANYGYTF	TGTGCCAGCAGTTCAGGAGGCCTGGCTAACTATGGCTACACCTTC
TRBJ2-2	.	.	TRBV28	CASSLGGSVQELFF	TGTGCCAGCAGTTTGGGTGGTAGCGTGCAGGAGCTGTTTTTT
TRBJ2-5	.	TRBD2	TRBV7-7	CASSQGLAGTKETQYF	TGTGCCAGCAGCCAAGGACTAGCGGGGACCAAAGAGACCCAGTACTTC
TRBJ2-5	.	.	TRBV25-1	CASSEELQETQYF	TGTGCCAGCAGTGAGGAACTCCAAGAGACCCAGTACTTC
TRBJ2-3	.	.	TRBV24-1	CATSDPAGNTHRDTQYF	TGTGCCACCAGTGATCCAGCGGGTAACACTCATCGGGATACGCAGTATTTT
TRBJ2-2	.	.	TRBV15	CATSRGQSVYTGELFF	TGTGCCACCAGCCGCGGCCAGTCTGTGTACACCGGGGAGCTGTTTTTT
TRBJ2-1	.	TRBD2	TRBV20-1	CSAAGGLASSYNEQFF	TGCAGTGCTGCCGGCGGACTAGCGAGCTCCTACAATGAGCAGTTCTTC
TRBJ2-1	medium-sized	.	TRBV7-8	CASSLAVSHNEQFF	TGTGCCAGCAGCTTAGCGGTCAGCCACAATGAGCAGTTCTTC
TRBJ2-3	medium-sized	.	TRBV6-1	CASRSLDTQYF	TGTGCCAGCAGGTCTTTGGATACGCAGTATTTT
TRBJ2-1	few	.	TRBV6-2/TRBV6-3	CASTQDNEQFF	TGTGCCAGCACCCAAGACAATGAGCAGTTCTTC
TRBJ2-1	.	TRBD2	TRBV28	CASSLAGGDVNEQFF	TGTGCCAGCAGTTTAGCGGGAGGGGACGTCAATGAGCAGTTCTTC
TRBJ2-5	.	TRBD2	TRBV5-1	CASSLASGSFETQYF	TGCGCCAGCAGCTTGGCTAGCGGGAGTTTTGAGACCCAGTACTTC